Listed here are 23 T cell receptor beta chains from one sample, sequenced in a study of T-cell reconstitution after alpha-beta-depleted transplantation in children. For TCRbeta, the library was prepared with unique molecular identifiers. One entry per CDR3 protein, called by TCRdb with MiXCR from the PCR reads. This sample has 300,000 or so distinct CDR3 sequences, with approximately 20% found just once. The sequences come from PBMCs, mostly from graft donor cells, collected 180 days after TCRalphabeta/CD19-depleted stem cell transplant. Every receptor here comes from a male patient younger than 18 who had a stem cell transplant for acute lymphoblastic leukemia, so the T cells may come from the graft donor.

V and J are TRBV19 and TRBJ1-1; a possible D gene is TRBD1 (6 bases). This CDR3 region has 14 residues. The germline V gene encodes CDR1 LNHDA and CDR2 SQIVND (reference sequence). V was shortened by 7 bases and J by 6 bases, with 18 bases between the two germline ends. CDR3 in DNA: TGTGCCAGTAAGCCACTACAGGGTTTCGCTGAAGCTTTCTTT. This encodes CASKPLQGFAEAFF.

The chain carries TRBV6-1 and TRBJ2-1; D call uncertain. Germline CDR1 reads MNHNS; CDR2 reads SASEGT. The CDR3 consists of 16 residues. Trimming left V 5 bases short and J 0 bases short, with 14 bases between. The CDR3 reads CASSPLKLSSYNEQFF. The DNA for the CDR3 is TGTGCCAGCAGTCCACTTAAGTTGAGCTCCTACAATGAGCAGTTCTTC.

This clonotype appeared a few times. The chain employs TRBV4-1 and TRBJ2-1; D remains ambiguous. Trimming left V 0 bases short and J 9 bases short, with 15 bases between. Germline assignment: CDR1 MGHRA and CDR2 YSYEKL. The CDR3 runs 15 residues. The CDR3 DNA reads as TGCGCCAGCAGCCAAGAGGGCGCAAACTTGGGTGAGCAGTTCTTC. Protein product: CASSQEGANLGEQFF.

The chain couples TRBV5-1 to TRBJ2-7, with 7 bases matching TRBD2. The CDR3 has 14 residues. V trimming: 4 bases; J trimming: 0 bases; junction bases outside the gene matches: 4. Per germline, CDR1 SGHRS and CDR2 YFSETQ. Here the CDR3 reads CASSPQRDSYEQYF. The CDR3 region has the DNA TGCGCCAGCAGCCCCCAGCGGGACTCCTACGAGCAGTACTTC.

This clonotype was counted a few times. This sequence joins TRBV2 and TRBJ2-3; 7 bases align to TRBD1. Germline loops: CDR1 SNHLY, CDR2 FYNNEI. The length of the CDR3 is 15 residues. J was trimmed by 0 bases and V by 8 bases; bases with no gene match: 8. CDR3: CASDKGAGSTDTQYF. The DNA for the CDR3 is TGTGCCAGCGATAAGGGGGCAGGTAGCACAGATACGCAGTATTTT.

This clonotype was seen a few times. The chain employs TRBV21-1 and TRBJ1-4; the table calls TRBD1, which could not be checked here. TRBV21-1 is an annotated pseudogene. The CDR3 length is 13 residues. CDR3 DNA sequence: TGTGCCAGCAGCGAGGACAGGATTGAAAAACTGTTTTTT. Its translation is CASSEDRIEKLFF.

As DNA, the CDR3 is TGTGCCAGTAGTATAGATGGCCCTTACAATGAGCAGTTCTTC. Translation gives CASSIDGPYNEQFF. The V call is TRBV19, the J call TRBJ2-1; D is uncertain. Trimming cost V 0 bases and J 4 bases, with 7 bases left between them. CDR1 and CDR2 (germline): LNHDA, SQIVND (reference sequence). CDR3 size: 14 residues. The whole variable domain, remainder taken from reference TRBV19 and TRBJ2-1, is DGGITQSPKYLFRKEGQNVTLSCEQNLNHDAMYWYRQDPGQGLRLIYYSQIVNDFQKGDIAEGYSVSREKKESFPLTVTSAQKNPTAFYLCASSIDGPYNEQFFGPGTRLTVL.

This clonotype was seen a handful of times. The V gene is TRBV20-1, the J gene TRBJ2-7; the D is unclear. Germline V gene sequence: CDR1 DFQATT, CDR2 SNEGSKA (reference sequence). The CDR3 is 13 amino acids. Trimming left V 1 base short and J 2 bases short, with 9 bases between. CDR3 nucleotides: TGCAGTGCTAGAGCCTCGTTTGCCTACGAGCAGTACTTC. It is translated as CSARASFAYEQYF.

This clonotype was seen only a few times. The rearrangement links TRBV5-1 to TRBJ2-3, with D uncertain. This CDR3 is built from 14 residues. V was pared by 3 bases and J by 10 bases, with 18 bases between. Germline V gene sequence: CDR1 SGHRS, CDR2 YFSETQ. CDR3 residues: CASSWVSPYIAQYF. The CDR3, as DNA: TGCGCCAGCAGCTGGGTCTCCCCCTATATTGCGCAGTATTTT.

The chain links TRBV27 to TRBJ2-7, with TRBD2 identical over 7 bases. CDR3 length: 15 residues. From germline, CDR1 is MNHEY and CDR2 SMNVEV (reference sequence). V was pared by 5 bases and J by 6 bases, with 13 bases of the junction left unmatched. CDR3 amino acids: CASSGWTSIGREQYF. The CDR3 DNA is TGTGCCAGCAGTGGGTGGACTAGTATCGGGCGCGAGCAGTACTTC.

The J gene is TRBJ2-1, the V gene TRBV9, with D hard to call. The CDR3 is made up of 11 amino acids. Trimming pared 4 bases from V and 4 bases from J, leaving 3 bases between. Germline V gene lookup returns CDR1 SGDLS and CDR2 YYNGEE. CDR3 sequence (DNA): TGTGCCAGCAGCAATTACAATGAGCAGTTCTTC. It codes for CASSNYNEQFF.

This sequence joins TRBV7-6 and TRBJ1-1; D is unclear. CDR3 length: 13 residues. Trimming removed 5 bases at V and 3 bases at J, with 10 bases between. CDR1 is SGHVS, CDR2 FNYEAQ, per germline. The CDR3 spells CASSLHDDTEAFF. Written as DNA, the CDR3 is TGTGCCAGCAGCCTACACGACGACACTGAAGCTTTCTTT.

The chain uses TRBV20-1 and TRBJ1-5; 10 nucleotides align to TRBD1. Germline values: CDR1 DFQATT, CDR2 SNEGSKA (reference sequence). V lost 1 base and J lost 6; bases outside the gene matches: 6. The CDR3 is 15 residues long. The CDR3 DNA is TGCAGTGCTAGAGTGGACAGGGGGATAGGTCAGCCCCAGCATTTT. Translating it yields CSARVDRGIGQPQHF.

The V gene is TRBV19, the J gene TRBJ2-5; D ambiguous. Germline V gene sequence: CDR1 LNHDA, CDR2 SQIVND (reference sequence). Trimming stripped 4 bases from V and 0 bases from J, with 12 bases between. The CDR3 sequence is 15 residues long. The CDR3 is CASSTWVGDQETQYF. CDR3 coding DNA: TGTGCCAGTAGTACCTGGGTTGGGGACCAAGAGACCCAGTACTTC.

This clonotype occurred a few times. This chain links TRBV6-1 with TRBJ2-1, with 8 bases lining up with TRBD2. J lost 3 bases, V lost 6 bases, and 4 bases had no gene match. The CDR3 has 14 amino acids. Germline V gene data show CDR1 as MNHNS and CDR2 as SASEGT. The CDR3, as DNA: TGTGCCAGCAGGTCTAGCGGGCTCTACAATGAGCAGTTCTTC. Translation: CASRSSGLYNEQFF.

At least ten counts were recorded for this clonotype. CDR3 nucleotide sequence: TGTGCCAGCAGCACCCTAGCGGGAGAACACAATGAGCAGTTCTTC. Translation gives CASSTLAGEHNEQFF. The J gene is TRBJ2-1, the V gene TRBV5-5; 10 bases agree with TRBD2. Looked up from germline, CDR1 is SGHKS and CDR2 is YYEKEE (reference sequence). Trimming cost V 4 bases and J 5 bases; bases outside gene matches: 6. CDR3 length: 15 residues.

This chain uses TRBV14 with TRBJ2-3; 8 bases align to TRBD1. V was pared by 3 bases and J by 2 bases, with 7 bases of the junction left unmatched. CDR1 and CDR2 from the germline V gene are SGHDN and FVKESK. The CDR3 contains 16 residues. The CDR3 is CASSHPGQALTDTQYF. The CDR3, as DNA: TGTGCCAGCAGCCATCCGGGACAGGCCCTCACAGATACGCAGTATTTT.

The chain has TRBV19 and TRBJ2-1; the D gene could be TRBD1 or TRBD2 (6 bases each). V lost 7 bases, J lost 0 bases, and 19 bases lay in between. The CDR3 is made up of 17 amino acids. The V gene's germline CDR1 is LNHDA and CDR2 SQIVND (reference sequence). CDR3 sequence (DNA): TGTGCCAGTAAACACGGAGGGGGTAGGGTCTCCTACAATGAGCAGTTCTTC. Translation: CASKHGGGRVSYNEQFF.

This clonotype occurred a few times. The chain uses TRBV27 and TRBJ1-1, with 7 nucleotides matching TRBD1. Trimming removed 6 bases from V and 4 bases from J; junction bases left unmatched: 11. From germline, CDR1 is MNHEY and CDR2 SMNVEV (reference sequence). This CDR3 region has 15 residues. The CDR3 DNA reads as TGTGCCAGCAGACTTTACAGGGGTGGGATCACTGAAGCTTTCTTT. This encodes CASRLYRGGITEAFF.

V is TRBV7-8 and J is TRBJ2-1; D is unclear. This CDR3 contains 10 residues. Per germline, CDR1 SGHVS and CDR2 FQNEAQ. Trimming shortened V by 5 bases and J by 12 bases, and 8 bases separated the two germline ends. The CDR3 sequence is CASSVLGQFF. The CDR3 coding sequence is TGTGCCAGCAGCGTGCTTGGGCAGTTCTTC.

The sample holds a few counts of this clonotype. This chain joins TRBV7-9 and TRBJ1-4; D perhaps matches TRBD1 (5 bases). Trimming cost V 5 bases and J 3 bases, with 16 bases left between them. The CDR3 consists of 16 residues. Germline-derived CDR1 and CDR2 are SEHNR and FQNEAQ (reference sequence). CDR3 in amino acids: CASSVFRVPANEKLFF. The DNA for the CDR3 is TGTGCCAGCAGCGTTTTCAGGGTTCCGGCTAATGAAAAACTGTTTTTT.

In this sample, this clonotype turned up a few times. J is TRBJ1-5 and V is TRBV7-2, with TRBD1 as a possible D gene (5 bases). CDR1 is SGHTA and CDR2 is FQGNSA in the germline V gene. The CDR3 is 13 amino acids. V was cut by 4 bases and J by 4 bases, with 8 bases left in between. CDR3 sequence: CASSSRQNQPQHF. The CDR3 bases are TGTGCCAGCAGCTCCCGACAGAATCAGCCCCAGCATTTT.

The genes are TRBV12-3 or TRBV12-4 and TRBJ2-6, with a tentative D call TRBD1 (6 bases). The CDR3 length is 16 residues. With 6 bases removed from V and 2 bases from J, the gap between germline ends came to 14 bases. In DNA, the CDR3 is TGTGCCAGCAGCTACAGGGCAGGGACTGGGGCCAACGTCCTGACTTTC. Translated: CASSYRAGTGANVLTF.